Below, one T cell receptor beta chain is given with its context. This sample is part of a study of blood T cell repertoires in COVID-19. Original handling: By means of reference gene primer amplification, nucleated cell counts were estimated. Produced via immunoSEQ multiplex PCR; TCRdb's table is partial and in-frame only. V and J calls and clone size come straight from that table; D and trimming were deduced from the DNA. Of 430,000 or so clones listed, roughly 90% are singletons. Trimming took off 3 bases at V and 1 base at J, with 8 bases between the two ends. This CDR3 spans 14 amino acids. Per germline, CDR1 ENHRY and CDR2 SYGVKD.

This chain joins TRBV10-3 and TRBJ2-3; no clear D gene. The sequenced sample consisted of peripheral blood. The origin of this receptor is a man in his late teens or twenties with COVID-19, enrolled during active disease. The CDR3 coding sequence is TGTGCCATCAGTGATCCTTTTGGCACAGATACGCAGTATTTT. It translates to CAISDPFGTDTQYF.